Listed below are T cell receptor beta chains from one sample, sequenced in a study of blood T cell repertoires in COVID-19. Data came from immunoSEQ multiplex PCR; TCRdb stores just in-frame clones and leaves some out. The sample includes some 150,000 clones, 78% seen only once; the top ten take approximately 15%. The source material was peripheral blood. Every receptor here comes from a woman aged 80 or older with acute or convalescent COVID-19. CDR3s leave out the opening cysteine and the closing phenylalanine or tryptophan. Each record gives: J gene, V gene, clone size, D gene, CDR3 protein. The D gene is left open where the match is weak. Clone size, where shown, is once, few, many, or a class for clones that have expanded.

J gene: TRBJ2-1; V gene: TRBV7-8; clone size: -; D gene: TRBD1; CDR3 protein: ASSFSGQGVYYNEQF
J gene: TRBJ1-3; V gene: TRBV19; clone size: -; D gene: -; CDR3 protein: ASMLTAGNTIY
J gene: TRBJ1-6; V gene: TRBV10-3; clone size: -; D gene: TRBD1; CDR3 protein: AIRGTANSPLH
J gene: TRBJ1-4; V gene: TRBV30; clone size: once; D gene: -; CDR3 protein: ALGGYNEKLF
J gene: TRBJ1-1; V gene: TRBV3-1/TRBV3-2; clone size: -; D gene: -; CDR3 protein: ASSQRTPRTEAF
J gene: TRBJ2-3; V gene: TRBV28; clone size: -; D gene: -; CDR3 protein: ASSPSGSRTDTQY
J gene: TRBJ1-1; V gene: TRBV29-1; clone size: -; D gene: -; CDR3 protein: SVQNGGADTEAF
J gene: TRBJ2-2; V gene: TRBV10-1; clone size: -; D gene: TRBD2; CDR3 protein: ASSKQGLASVKGLGELF
J gene: TRBJ1-2; V gene: TRBV5-1; clone size: -; D gene: TRBD1; CDR3 protein: ASSLEVGTGPGYT
J gene: TRBJ2-1; V gene: TRBV27; clone size: -; D gene: TRBD2; CDR3 protein: ASSFDLAGVAEQF
J gene: TRBJ2-1; V gene: TRBV6-6; clone size: -; D gene: TRBD1; CDR3 protein: ASSATGSPYNEQF
J gene: TRBJ1-2; V gene: TRBV6-6; clone size: -; D gene: -; CDR3 protein: ASSYAGGLRYGYT
J gene: TRBJ1-2; V gene: TRBV27; clone size: -; D gene: -; CDR3 protein: ASRYREGNYGYT
J gene: TRBJ2-3; V gene: TRBV20-1; clone size: -; D gene: TRBD2; CDR3 protein: SASYVASGTQY
J gene: TRBJ2-5; V gene: TRBV2; clone size: -; D gene: -; CDR3 protein: ASREGGTTQETQY
J gene: TRBJ1-2; V gene: TRBV15; clone size: -; D gene: -; CDR3 protein: ATSRDRQGYGYT
J gene: TRBJ2-3; V gene: TRBV5-1; clone size: few; D gene: -; CDR3 protein: ASSGGLTDTQY
J gene: TRBJ2-7; V gene: TRBV21-1; clone size: -; D gene: -; CDR3 protein: ASSREGQGYEQY
J gene: TRBJ1-2; V gene: TRBV7-2; clone size: -; D gene: -; CDR3 protein: ASSLNQGWGYT
J gene: TRBJ2-5; V gene: TRBV7-2; clone size: -; D gene: -; CDR3 protein: ASSLTGWGHKAQETQY
J gene: TRBJ2-1; V gene: TRBV7-8; clone size: few; D gene: -; CDR3 protein: ASSFSSYNEQF
J gene: TRBJ2-5; V gene: TRBV4-1; clone size: -; D gene: -; CDR3 protein: ASSQDTGLVETQY
J gene: TRBJ2-2; V gene: TRBV5-1; clone size: -; D gene: -; CDR3 protein: ASSLSGIGTGELF
J gene: TRBJ1-4; V gene: TRBV5-6; clone size: few; D gene: -; CDR3 protein: ASSAWGRRTNEKLF